What follows are 15 T cell receptor beta chains derived from one specimen sequenced in a study of T cell responses to AZD1222 COVID-19 vaccine. The method was immunoSEQ multiplex PCR; TCRdb's version includes in-frame clones alone and lacks a portion of them. The sample has 110,000 to 150,000 clones, approximately 90% seen once. Material: peripheral blood, obtained on day 0 of AZD1222 vaccination. The receptors were sampled from an adult in good health.

The genes are TRBV15 and TRBJ2-7; a possible D gene is TRBD1 (5 bases). Germline V CDR1 and CDR2: LNHNV, YYDKDF (reference sequence). V lost 0 bases, J lost 5 bases, and 11 bases lay in between. CDR3 size: 14 residues. CDR3 bases: TGTGCCACCAGCAGAGATTTAGGGGTCGACGAGCAGTACTTC. The encoded protein is CATSRDLGVDEQYF.

This rearrangement joins TRBV3-1 (or the pseudogene TRBV3-2) to TRBJ1-2; D unresolved. V was cut by 1 base and J by 6 bases, with 18 bases left in between. Germline CDR1 reads LGHDT; CDR2 reads YNNKEL (reference sequence). The CDR3 spans 16 residues. The CDR3, as DNA: TGTGCCAGCAGCCAAGGGGCCTCGAACTTAATTCATGGCTACACCTTC. Its protein product is CASSQGASNLIHGYTF.

This rearrangement joins TRBV7-9 to TRBJ2-1; TRBD2 might be the D (6 bases). V dropped 5 bases and J dropped 8 bases, with 13 bases sitting between them. This CDR3 has 13 amino acids. Germline CDR1 SEHNR, CDR2 FQNEAQ (reference sequence). Here the CDR3 reads CASSRNSGDEQFF. The CDR3 DNA reads TGTGCCAGCAGCCGTAATTCGGGGGATGAGCAGTTCTTC. The full variable domain, its missing parts supplied by reference TRBV7-9 and TRBJ2-1, is DTGVSQNPRHKITKRGQNVTFRCDPISEHNRLYWYRQTLGQGPEFLTYFQNEAQLEKSRLLSDRFSAERPKGSFSTLEIQRTEQGDSAMYLCASSRNSGDEQFFGPGTRLTVL.

V is TRBV27 and J is TRBJ1-1; no firm D call. CDR1 MNHEY and CDR2 SMNVEV come from the germline V gene (reference sequence). The CDR3 runs 13 residues. The V gene lost 3 bases and the J gene lost 5 bases, with 10 bases spanning the gap. Written as DNA, the CDR3 is TGTGCCAGCAGTTTTGTTAAAAGAACTGAAGCTTTCTTT. This codes for CASSFVKRTEAFF.

This CDR3 reads CARSLTSAFSYNEQFF. The CDR3 DNA sequence: TGTGCCAGAAGCTTGACTAGCGCCTTCTCCTACAATGAGCAGTTCTTC. The V and J genes are TRBV5-3 and TRBJ2-1; 7 bases align to TRBD2. TRBV5-3 is an open reading frame, and its role is uncertain. This CDR3 contains 16 residues. V lost 1 base to trimming and J lost 0 bases; unmatched junction nucleotides: 4.

V usage is TRBV10-3 and J usage is TRBJ2-5; D gene unclear. Germline loops: CDR1 ENHRY, CDR2 SYGVKD. The CDR3 is 11 residues long. With 8 bases removed from V and 5 bases from J, the gap between germline ends came to 9 bases. In DNA form, the CDR3 reads TGTGCCATCGGGGTCCGGGAGACCCAGTACTTC. It is translated as CAIGVRETQYF.

The chain is built from TRBV29-1 and TRBJ2-7, with D possibly matching TRBD1 (5 bases). V lost 3 bases to trimming and J lost 5 bases, with 17 bases between them. This CDR3 is built from 14 residues. The germline V gene has CDR1 SQVTM and CDR2 ANQGSEA. In DNA form, the CDR3 reads TGCAGCGTTGAGTTACAGGCTAAGCCCCACGAGCAGTACTTC. Translated: CSVELQAKPHEQYF.

The genes are TRBV28 and TRBJ2-6; TRBD1 matches 9 bases. Germline lookup yields CDR1 MDHEN and CDR2 SYDVKM. The CDR3 is made up of 17 amino acids. The V segment lost 7 bases and the J segment 3 bases; nucleotides outside the gene matches: 10. In DNA, the CDR3 is TGTGCCAGCAATCTACAGGGGGCTTCTTATGGGGCCAACGTCCTGACTTTC. Its protein is CASNLQGASYGANVLTF.

The J gene is TRBJ2-7, the V gene TRBV5-6; D is perhaps TRBD2 (5 bases). Trimming shortened V by 4 bases and J by 4 bases, and 9 bases separated the two germline ends. The CDR3 spans 12 residues. Germline V gives CDR1 SGHDT, CDR2 YYEEEE. CDR3 sequence (DNA): TGTGCCAGCAGCCGGGGAGTTTACGAGCAGTACTTC. Encoded protein: CASSRGVYEQYF.

The chain has TRBV7-2 and TRBJ2-7; perhaps TRBD2 as D (5 bases). The CDR3 has 14 residues. Between the trimmed V and J ends, which lost 3 bases and 5 bases, there was a span of 14 bases. Germline V gene lookup returns CDR1 SGHTA and CDR2 FQGNSA. The CDR3 DNA reads as TGTGCCAGCAGCTTTGGTGCTACCGGGGACGAGCAGTACTTC. Amino acids: CASSFGATGDEQYF. The variable domain in full, completed from reference TRBV7-2 and TRBJ2-7, reads GAGVSQSPSNKVTEKGKDVELRCDPISGHTALYWYRQSLGQGLEFLIYFQGNSAPDKSGLPSDRFSAERTGGSVSTLTIQRTQQEDSAVYLCASSFGATGDEQYFGPGTRLTVT.

The V and J genes are TRBV30 and TRBJ1-2; possibly TRBD1 for D (5 bases). Trimming shortened V by 0 bases and J by 6 bases, and 8 bases separated the two germline ends. The CDR3 length is 12 residues. CDR1 is GTSNPN and CDR2 is SVGIG in the germline V gene (reference sequence). The CDR3 DNA follows: TGTGCCTGGAGTGTACGCAGGGATGGCTACACCTTC. The encoded protein is CAWSVRRDGYTF.

This clone was found once. The V call is TRBV7-3, the J call TRBJ1-1; maybe TRBD1 (6 bases). The CDR3 spans 14 residues. V gave up 6 bases and J gave up 5 bases, with 16 bases separating them. Germline CDR1 reads SGHTA; CDR2 reads FQGTGA. This CDR3 is CASSATGSTTEAFF. DNA for the CDR3: TGTGCCAGCAGTGCTACAGGGTCAACAACTGAAGCTTTCTTT.

The chain couples TRBV30 to TRBJ1-2, with 7 bases lining up with TRBD1. The CDR3 has 14 residues. The junction had 9 bases not matched to a gene; V was cut back by 0 bases and J by 8 bases. Germline CDR1 GTSNPN, CDR2 SVGIG (reference sequence). This CDR3 reads CAWSVNSGGGGYTF. The CDR3 DNA is TGTGCCTGGAGTGTAAACTCAGGGGGGGGAGGCTACACCTTC.

The V gene is TRBV6-5, the J gene TRBJ2-3; 7 positions match TRBD1. V was pared by 2 bases and J by 8 bases, with 4 bases of the junction left unmatched. CDR1 and CDR2 from the germline V gene are MNHEY and SVGAGI. The CDR3 totals 13 residues. The CDR3, as DNA: TGTGCCAGCAGTTACCAGACAGGGTTTACGCAGTATTTT. Translated: CASSYQTGFTQYF.

Concerning this clone itself: This CDR3 is also generated by other DNA sequences in the sample. V gene TRBV14 combines with J gene TRBJ1-1; no clear D gene. The V gene's germline CDR1 is SGHDN and CDR2 FVKESK. The CDR3 is 12 residues long. The V and J ends lost 1 base and 4 bases respectively, with 4 bases between them. The CDR3 DNA reads TGTGCCAGCAGCCAAGTACTCACTGAAGCTTTCTTT. Its protein is CASSQVLTEAFF.